Listed here are 23 T cell receptor beta chains from one sample, sequenced in a study of shared clonotypes between healthy human individuals. Some clones are missing from TCRdb's copy, which holds only in-frame ones; the method was immunoSEQ multiplex PCR. The sample lists 2 million to 2.5 million clones, 85% to 95% occurring once. The sample consisted of naive CD4+ T cells from PBMCs. The subset denotes: CD45RA+ positively selected. Receptors were obtained from a man between 18 and 35 years old in good health. Some clones in this sample may be carry-over from other donors' samples.

The table lists this clone with a count of one. This rearrangement joins TRBV7-3 to TRBJ2-3; 15 nucleotides align to TRBD2. J lost 5 bases, V lost 5 bases, and 5 bases had no gene match. Looked up from germline, CDR1 is SGHTA and CDR2 is FQGTGA. The CDR3 is 16 amino acids. The CDR3 loop reads CASSPGLAGGRDTQYF. The CDR3 DNA follows: TGTGCCAGCAGCCCGGGACTAGCGGGAGGTAGAGATACGCAGTATTTT.

The chain employs TRBV10-3 and TRBJ2-3, with TRBD2 matching 12 bases. CDR3 size: 16 residues. Germline values: CDR1 ENHRY, CDR2 SYGVKD. V was pared by 1 base and J by 3 bases, with 2 bases of the junction left unmatched. The CDR3 reads CAISEWLAGGTDTQYF. The DNA for the CDR3 is TGTGCCATCAGTGAGTGGCTAGCGGGAGGGACAGATACGCAGTATTTT.

The chain combines TRBV7-3 with TRBJ2-3; D ambiguous. The V gene's germline CDR1 is SGHTA and CDR2 FQGTGA. The V end was cut by 6 bases, the J end by 0 bases, with 13 bases between. The CDR3 contains 15 residues. The CDR3 DNA reads as TGTGCCAGCAGTTTGAGACGGGCTAGCACAGATACGCAGTATTTT. Translation: CASSLRRASTDTQYF.

Written as DNA, the CDR3 is TGTGCCAGCAGCGTAGGTGCAGCGGGGAGCCTTCCCGGGGAGCTGTTTTTT. Protein: CASSVGAAGSLPGELFF. V is TRBV9 and J is TRBJ2-2, with 7 bases lining up with TRBD2. The CDR3 totals 17 residues. Germline values: CDR1 SGDLS, CDR2 YYNGEE. V lost 0 bases to trimming and J lost 6 bases; unmatched junction nucleotides: 11.

The chain carries TRBV7-9 and TRBJ2-7, with D perhaps TRBD1 or TRBD2 (6 bases each). Trimming left V 2 bases short and J 6 bases short, with 11 bases between. Germline lookup yields CDR1 SEHNR and CDR2 FQNEAQ (reference sequence). CDR3 length equals 13 residues. The CDR3 loop reads CASSLNRGAEQYF. CDR3 sequence (DNA): TGTGCCAGCAGCTTAAATAGGGGGGCCGAGCAGTACTTC.

The chain carries TRBV7-2 and TRBJ1-2; 10 bases map to TRBD1. CDR1 and CDR2 from the germline V gene are SGHTA and FQGNSA. The CDR3 is made up of 14 amino acids. Losses at the gene ends were 5 bases for V and 5 bases for J; bases not matched to a gene: 5. In DNA, the CDR3 is TGTGCCAGCAGCGCCCGGGACAGGGGTTATGGCTACACCTTC. Translated: CASSARDRGYGYTF.

The rearrangement links TRBV6-5 to TRBJ2-2; the match to TRBD2 covers 8 bases. This CDR3 contains 15 residues. CDR1 is MNHEY and CDR2 is SVGAGI in the germline V gene. V lost 6 bases and J lost 8; bases outside the gene matches: 11. The CDR3 loop reads CASRRSAGDGGELFF. CDR3 DNA sequence: TGTGCCAGCAGAAGATCAGCGGGAGATGGGGGGGAGCTGTTTTTT.

This clone was detected only once. The rearrangement links TRBV27 to TRBJ2-1, with 7 bases lining up with TRBD2. The CDR3 length is 19 residues. Germline assignment: CDR1 MNHEY and CDR2 SMNVEV (reference sequence). The junction had 23 bases not matched to a gene; V was cut back by 2 bases and J by 10 bases. The CDR3 protein is CASSLRSGLLAEITWEQFF. In DNA, the CDR3 is TGTGCCAGCAGTTTACGTTCAGGGTTGCTAGCGGAAATAACGTGGGAGCAGTTCTTC.

J is TRBJ1-5 and V is TRBV7-9, with a possible D match to TRBD1 (5 bases). Trimming pared 5 bases from V and 1 base from J, leaving 12 bases between. This CDR3 has 15 residues. Germline CDR1 and CDR2: SEHNR and FQNEAQ (reference sequence). The CDR3 nucleotides are TGTGCCAGCAGCAGGGCCGGGGGAAGCAATCAGCCCCAGCATTTT. Translated: CASSRAGGSNQPQHF.

This chain uses TRBV15 with TRBJ2-1; 7 positions agree with TRBD1. The CDR3 has 16 residues. CDR1 LNHNV and CDR2 YYDKDF come from the germline V gene (reference sequence). V shed 3 bases and J 4 bases; nucleotides not matched to a gene: 9. CDR3 DNA: TGTGCCACCAGCAGGCCTAGGACAGGAATATACAATGAGCAGTTCTTC. It specifies CATSRPRTGIYNEQFF.

V is TRBV15 and J is TRBJ2-6; D is unresolved. This CDR3 contains 17 residues. Germline values: CDR1 LNHNV, CDR2 YYDKDF (reference sequence). V lost 4 bases, J lost 4 bases, and 17 bases lay in between. As DNA, the CDR3 is TGTGCCACCAGCACCTTAACGACTCTTCCCGGGGCCAACGTCCTGACTTTC. Protein product: CATSTLTTLPGANVLTF.

V is TRBV15 and J is TRBJ1-4; D gene unclear. This CDR3 contains 14 residues. Between the trimmed V and J ends, which lost 1 base and 6 bases, there was a span of 9 bases. Germline CDR1 reads LNHNV; CDR2 reads YYDKDF (reference sequence). The CDR3 spells CATSRGQDYEKLFF. CDR3 sequence (DNA): TGTGCCACCAGCAGAGGGCAGGATTATGAAAAACTGTTTTTT.

V and J are TRBV28 and TRBJ2-7; TRBD2 aligns across 8 bases. Trimming took 4 bases from V and 0 from J; bases not matched to a gene: 11. Germline lookup yields CDR1 MDHEN and CDR2 SYDVKM. The CDR3 covers 17 residues. The CDR3: CASSSPSTAGASYEQYF. The CDR3, as DNA: TGTGCCAGCAGTTCCCCATCCACAGCGGGGGCCTCCTACGAGCAGTACTTC. Full variable domain (remainder filled in from reference TRBV28 and TRBJ2-7): DVKVTQSSRYLVKRTGEKVFLECVQDMDHENMFWYRQDPGLGLRLIYFSYDVKMKEKGDIPEGYSVSREKKERFSLILESASTNQTSMYLCASSSPSTAGASYEQYFGPGTRLTVT.

Comment on this clone: Other DNA sequences in the same sample also yield this CDR3. The chain carries TRBV2 and TRBJ1-4; 8 positions agree with TRBD1. The CDR3 extends over 14 amino acids. CDR1 and CDR2 from the germline V gene are SNHLY and FYNNEI. V shed 4 bases and J 4 bases; nucleotides not matched to a gene: 2. CDR3 nucleotide sequence: TGTGCCAGCAGTGGGACAGGGTTTAATGAAAAACTGTTTTTT. This gives the protein CASSGTGFNEKLFF.

The V gene is TRBV6-1, the J gene TRBJ1-2; D uncertain. Germline-derived CDR1 and CDR2 are MNHNS and SASEGT. CDR3 length equals 15 residues. Trimming removed 10 bases from V and 4 bases from J, with 22 bases in between. As DNA, the CDR3 is TGTGCCACCATAGAGGACGTCCGGGAGATCTATGGCTACACCTTC. This translates into CATIEDVREIYGYTF.

The rearrangement joins TRBV7-2 to TRBJ2-1; 13 nucleotides align to TRBD2. CDR3 size: 17 residues. Losses at the gene ends were 5 bases for V and 0 bases for J; bases not matched to a gene: 4. Germline V gene sequence: CDR1 SGHTA, CDR2 FQGNSA. CDR3 protein: CASSKGLAGPSYNEQFF. As DNA, the CDR3 is TGTGCCAGCAGCAAGGGACTAGCGGGACCCTCCTACAATGAGCAGTTCTTC.

The chain combines TRBV11-2 with TRBJ1-2; perhaps TRBD1 as D (6 bases). Trimming left V 1 base short and J 8 bases short, with 20 bases between. This CDR3 spans 16 amino acids. Germline V lookup: CDR1 SGHAT, CDR2 FQNNGV. The CDR3 here is CASSLVAGRGREGYTF. CDR3 coding DNA: TGTGCCAGCAGCTTAGTCGCGGGCAGGGGAAGGGAAGGCTACACCTTC.

The rearrangement uses TRBV5-6 and TRBJ1-4, with TRBD1 as a possible D gene (6 bases). The CDR3 spans 15 residues. Germline V lookup: CDR1 SGHDT, CDR2 YYEEEE. V shed 0 bases and J shed 8 bases, with 14 bases lying between them. The CDR3 nucleotides read TGTGCCAGCAGCTTGGGAGGGGGGCTCGGAGAAAAACTGTTTTTT. Translated: CASSLGGGLGEKLFF.

The V and J genes are TRBV7-9 and TRBJ2-4; D assignment may be TRBD1 or TRBD2 (5 bases each). The V gene's germline CDR1 is SEHNR and CDR2 FQNEAQ (reference sequence). This CDR3 is 13 amino acids long. Trimming stripped 2 bases from V and 7 bases from J, with 9 bases between. CDR3 bases: TGTGCCAGCAGCTTATCGGGGACGAACATTCAGTACTTC. This gives the protein CASSLSGTNIQYF.

This chain joins TRBV27 and TRBJ1-2, with TRBD1 identical over 8 bases. The V and J ends lost 6 bases and 8 bases, in that order; junction bases with no gene match: 14. CDR1 and CDR2 from the germline V gene are MNHEY and SMNVEV (reference sequence). The CDR3 extends over 15 amino acids. The CDR3 sequence: CASSPGQAQSKGYTF. The CDR3 nucleotides read TGTGCCAGCAGCCCGGGACAGGCCCAATCTAAAGGCTACACCTTC.

Here the CDR3 DNA reads TGTGCCAGCAGTCCACTGACAGGGGCCGATCAGCCCCAGCATTTT. Its protein product is CASSPLTGADQPQHF. The rearrangement links TRBV27 to TRBJ1-5; 8 bases fit TRBD1. The CDR3 is 15 residues long. Germline V gene sequence: CDR1 MNHEY, CDR2 SMNVEV (reference sequence). The V and J ends lost 5 bases and 5 bases, in that order; junction bases with no gene match: 8.

The chain employs TRBV28 and TRBJ2-5; D remains unclear. Trimming removed 5 bases at V and 4 bases at J, with 8 bases between. CDR1 is MDHEN and CDR2 is SYDVKM in the germline V gene. The CDR3 runs to 12 residues. The CDR3 loop reads CASSRPVETQYF. CDR3 DNA sequence: TGTGCCAGCAGTCGCCCTGTAGAGACCCAGTACTTC.

The rearrangement joins TRBV6-1 to TRBJ1-2; D uncertain. V lost 2 bases and J lost 2, with 9 bases in between. CDR1 is MNHNS, CDR2 SASEGT, per germline. This CDR3 spans 14 amino acids. The CDR3 here is CASSEISANYGYTF. CDR3 nucleotide sequence: TGTGCCAGCAGTGAAATTAGCGCAAACTATGGCTACACCTTC.